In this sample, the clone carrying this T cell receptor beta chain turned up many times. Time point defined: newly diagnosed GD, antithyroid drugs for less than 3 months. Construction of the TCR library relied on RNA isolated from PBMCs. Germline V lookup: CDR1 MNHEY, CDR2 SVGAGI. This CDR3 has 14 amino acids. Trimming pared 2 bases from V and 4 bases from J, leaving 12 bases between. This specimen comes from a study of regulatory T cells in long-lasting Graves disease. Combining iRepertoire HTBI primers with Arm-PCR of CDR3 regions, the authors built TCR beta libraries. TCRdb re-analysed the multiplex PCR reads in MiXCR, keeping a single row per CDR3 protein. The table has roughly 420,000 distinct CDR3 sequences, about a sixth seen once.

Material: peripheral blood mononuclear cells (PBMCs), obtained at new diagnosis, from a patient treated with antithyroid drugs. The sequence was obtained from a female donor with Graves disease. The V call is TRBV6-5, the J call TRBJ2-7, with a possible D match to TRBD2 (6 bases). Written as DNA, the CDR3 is TGTGCCAGCAGTTACCTCTCGGCGGGATACGAGCAGTACTTC. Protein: CASSYLSAGYEQYF.